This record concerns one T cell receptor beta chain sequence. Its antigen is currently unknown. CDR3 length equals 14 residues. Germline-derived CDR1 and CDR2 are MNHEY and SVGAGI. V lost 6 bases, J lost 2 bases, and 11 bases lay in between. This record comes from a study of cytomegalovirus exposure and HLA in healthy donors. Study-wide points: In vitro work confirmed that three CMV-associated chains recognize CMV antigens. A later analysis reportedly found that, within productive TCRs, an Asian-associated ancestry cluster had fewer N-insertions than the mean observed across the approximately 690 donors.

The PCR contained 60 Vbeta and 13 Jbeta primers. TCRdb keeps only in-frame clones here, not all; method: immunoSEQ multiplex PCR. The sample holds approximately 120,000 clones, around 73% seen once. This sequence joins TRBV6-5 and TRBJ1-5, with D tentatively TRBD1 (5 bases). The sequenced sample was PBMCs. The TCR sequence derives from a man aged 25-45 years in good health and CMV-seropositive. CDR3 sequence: CASRQGGGNQPQHF. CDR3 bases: TGTGCCAGCAGGCAGGGAGGCGGCAATCAGCCCCAGCATTTT.